This T cell receptor (beta chain) came from a study of OX40 agonist ivuxolimab in advanced cancers. The protocol was immunoSEQ multiplex PCR, while the TCRdb copy is restricted to in-frame clones and leaves out a portion. This table holds roughly 29,000 clones, roughly nine tenths found once. The origin of this receptor is an adult with an advanced solid tumor such as melanoma, head and neck, liver or kidney cancer. The specimen comprised CD4+ or CD8+ T cells sorted from blood, sampled in a trial of the OX40 agonist ivuxolimab.

The CDR3 bases are TGCGCCACAGAAAGCACTAGCGGGAGTTACGAGCAGTACTTC. Its translation: CATESTSGSYEQYF. The rearrangement joins TRBV10-2 to TRBJ2-7; 11 nucleotides align to TRBD2. Germline CDR1 WSHSY, CDR2 SAAADI. Trimming took 10 bases from V and 4 from J; bases not matched to a gene: 9. The CDR3 has 14 residues.